The source of this T cell receptor beta chain is a study of PD-1 blockade in classical Hodgkin lymphoma. Overall study results and limits: Healthy donors were reported to have higher baseline TCR diversity than newly diagnosed patients. When nivolumab was started under 1 year after ASCT, patients were excluded. Still unresolved is the cause of the repertoire differences, which may be disease activity or prior therapy. Patients newly diagnosed and complete responders had comparable baseline diversity.

All patients experienced relapse after autologous stem cell transplantation, and brentuximab vedotin exposure was variable. The CDR3 is made up of 13 amino acids. V dropped 5 bases and J dropped 3; count of bases not matched to a gene: 3. Per the germline V gene, CDR1 is GTSNPN and CDR2 is SVGIG (reference sequence). Concerning this clone itself: The antigen remains undetermined.

The assay was immunoSEQ multiplex PCR, and TCRdb's table has in-frame clones only and misses some. This table holds approximately 100,000 clones, around 88% found once. The sample here was peripheral blood mononuclear cells (PBMCs), taken before the second cycle of nivolumab. The chain employs TRBV30 and TRBJ1-4; 7 positions agree with TRBD1. The clonotype originates from a human donor with classical Hodgkin lymphoma. CDR3 in amino acids: CAWGTDPNEKLFF. The DNA for the CDR3 is TGTGCCTGGGGGACAGACCCTAATGAAAAACTGTTTTTT. Looking up the rest from reference TRBV30 and TRBJ1-4 gives the full variable domain: SQTIHQWPATLVQPVGSPLSLECTVEGTSNPNLYWYRQAAGRGLQLLFYSVGIGQISSEVPQNLSASRPQDRQFILSSKKLLLSDSGFYLCAWGTDPNEKLFFGSGTQLSVL.